Presented here are 26 T cell receptor beta chains from one specimen sequenced in a study of blood T cell repertoires in COVID-19. Method: immunoSEQ multiplex PCR; TCRdb's copy keeps in-frame clones and lacks some. This table has 200,000 to 250,000 clones, about 88% appearing once. Sequenced sample: PBMCs or T cells enriched from blood (not recorded which). All receptors come from a woman in her twenties or thirties who had recovered from COVID-19.

The chain carries TRBV9 and TRBJ1-2, with D possibly being TRBD1 (5 bases). Germline CDR1 is SGDLS and CDR2 is YYNGEE. V dropped 1 base and J dropped 2 bases, with 18 bases sitting between them. There are 17 residues in the CDR3. The DNA for the CDR3 is TGTGCCAGCAGCGTACAGGGTGTGGGTTCGGCCAACTATGGCTACACCTTC. This encodes CASSVQGVGSANYGYTF.

This clone appeared once. The V gene is TRBV4-1, the J gene TRBJ2-3; D is unresolved. The germline V gene has CDR1 MGHRA and CDR2 YSYEKL. V was cut by 5 bases and J by 6 bases, with 15 bases left in between. This CDR3 region has 14 residues. The CDR3 loop reads CASSYFTRWDTQYF. As DNA, the CDR3 is TGCGCCAGCAGCTATTTTACTCGTTGGGATACGCAGTATTTT.

The chain joins TRBV12-3 or TRBV12-4 to TRBJ1-1; D unresolved. The CDR3 consists of 13 residues. With 3 bases removed from V and 3 bases from J, the gap between germline ends came to 8 bases. The CDR3 here is CASSFQEDTEAFF. The CDR3 nucleotides are TGTGCCAGCAGTTTTCAAGAGGACACTGAAGCTTTCTTT.

This rearrangement joins TRBV27 to TRBJ1-2; 9 positions agree with TRBD1. Unmatched junction bases numbered 5, after V lost 5 bases and J lost 7 bases. Per the germline V gene, CDR1 is MNHEY and CDR2 is SMNVEV (reference sequence). The CDR3 is 13 residues long. CDR3: CASSLTGGAGYTF. CDR3 DNA: TGTGCCAGCAGTCTAACAGGGGGCGCTGGCTACACCTTC.

The chain employs TRBV5-8 and TRBJ1-5, with 11 nucleotides matching TRBD1. Trimming removed 7 bases from V and 5 bases from J; junction bases left unmatched: 2. From germline, CDR1 is SGHTS and CDR2 YDEGEE. This CDR3 is 13 amino acids long. The CDR3 spells CASPGQGDQPQHF. DNA for the CDR3: TGTGCCAGCCCGGGACAGGGGGATCAGCCCCAGCATTTT.

The chain couples TRBV7-2 to TRBJ1-2; D gene unclear. The CDR3 covers 14 residues. The germline V and J ends were trimmed by 3 bases and 4 bases, with 12 bases remaining between them. Germline assignment: CDR1 SGHTA and CDR2 FQGNSA. DNA for the CDR3: TGTGCCAGCAGCTTGGGTTACAGCTCCTATGGCTACACCTTC. The encoded protein is CASSLGYSSYGYTF.

The chain employs TRBV6-2 or TRBV6-3 and TRBJ2-3; 8 bases agree with TRBD1. Looked up from germline, CDR1 is MNHEY and CDR2 is SVGEGT. This CDR3 spans 16 amino acids. Germline trimming cut 5 bases from V and 3 bases from J; bases unmatched to any gene: 10. The CDR3, as DNA: TGTGCCAGCAGTCCCCCCCCGGACAGGGCGACAGATACGCAGTATTTT. Translating it yields CASSPPPDRATDTQYF.

V and J are TRBV10-3 and TRBJ1-2; TRBD1 matches at 9 bases. CDR3 length equals 15 residues. Germline-derived CDR1 and CDR2 are ENHRY and SYGVKD. With V trimmed by 6 bases and J by 4 bases, 9 bases remained unmatched. CDR3 residues: CAIRGTGGDSYGYTF. The CDR3 DNA follows: TGTGCCATCAGGGGAACAGGGGGCGATTCCTATGGCTACACCTTC.

The rearrangement links TRBV7-9 to TRBJ1-2; D gene unclear. V was trimmed by 6 bases and J by 5 bases, leaving 13 bases between them. Germline CDR1 reads SEHNR; CDR2 reads FQNEAQ (reference sequence). CDR3 length equals 13 residues. The CDR3 loop is CASREGDQYGYTF. The CDR3, as DNA: TGTGCCAGCAGAGAGGGAGATCAATATGGCTACACCTTC.

This clone has only one observation. The J gene is TRBJ2-7, the V gene TRBV12-3 or TRBV12-4; D ambiguous. The CDR3 is made up of 11 amino acids. V lost 4 bases and J 4 bases, leaving 5 bases between the germline ends. CDR3 bases: TGTGCCAGCAGTTCGACATACGAGCAGTACTTC. As protein: CASSSTYEQYF.

This chain connects TRBV29-1 to TRBJ2-6; no definite D call. Per the germline V gene, CDR1 is SQVTM and CDR2 is ANQGSEA. Trimming took off 7 bases at V and 0 bases at J, with 7 bases between the two ends. This CDR3 is built from 13 residues. This CDR3 is CSAAVSGANVLTF. CDR3 nucleotides: TGCAGCGCGGCGGTCTCTGGGGCCAACGTCCTGACTTTC.

V gene TRBV27 combines with J gene TRBJ1-3; 11 bases line up with TRBD1. Germline V gene lookup returns CDR1 MNHEY and CDR2 SMNVEV (reference sequence). This CDR3 spans 15 amino acids. The J segment lost 2 bases and the V segment lost 3 bases, leaving 0 bases of the junction unmatched. CDR3 protein: CASSLGQGAGNTIYF. The DNA for the CDR3 is TGTGCCAGCAGTTTGGGACAGGGGGCTGGAAACACCATATATTTT.

The V call is TRBV6-2 or TRBV6-3, the J call TRBJ2-7; no clear D gene. Germline-derived CDR1 and CDR2 are MNHEY and SVGEGT. Trimming left V 4 bases short and J 7 bases short, with 11 bases between. CDR3 length equals 12 residues. CDR3 region: CASSFPPGEQYF. In DNA, the CDR3 is TGTGCCAGCAGTTTCCCTCCCGGGGAGCAGTACTTC.

The chain employs TRBV7-8 and TRBJ1-2; 8 nucleotides agree with TRBD1. Unmatched junction bases numbered 4, after V lost 5 bases and J lost 2 bases. CDR1 and CDR2 (germline): SGHVS, FQNEAQ. The CDR3 is 14 residues long. CDR3 protein: CASSLNRGNYGYTF. CDR3 DNA: TGTGCCAGCAGCCTGAACAGGGGGAACTATGGCTACACCTTC.

The chain recombines TRBV7-3 with TRBJ2-1; perhaps TRBD2 as D (6 bases). The CDR3 covers 13 residues. V was trimmed by 5 bases and J by 6 bases, leaving 11 bases between them. The germline CDR1 and CDR2 sequences are SGHTA and FQGTGA. The CDR3, as DNA: TGTGCCAGCAGCAGTCTGGGGGGCAATGAGCAGTTCTTC. Translating gives CASSSLGGNEQFF.

This chain uses TRBV28 with TRBJ2-7; maybe TRBD1 (5 bases). Deletions cut 1 base from V and 3 bases from J, with 16 bases between. CDR1 MDHEN and CDR2 SYDVKM come from the germline V gene. The CDR3 is 16 residues long. CDR3 amino acids: CASSLSIGDTGYEQYF. The CDR3 bases are TGTGCCAGCAGTTTATCTATAGGGGATACCGGCTACGAGCAGTACTTC. The variable domain in full, with the rest retrieved from reference TRBV28 and TRBJ2-7, is DVKVTQSSRYLVKRTGEKVFLECVQDMDHENMFWYRQDPGLGLRLIYFSYDVKMKEKGDIPEGYSVSREKKERFSLILESASTNQTSMYLCASSLSIGDTGYEQYFGPGTRLTVT.

The chain employs TRBV6-2 or TRBV6-3 and TRBJ1-6; 8 bases are shared with TRBD1. The CDR3 contains 16 residues. In germline, CDR1 is MNHEY, CDR2 SVGEGT. J was trimmed by 5 bases and V by 6 bases; bases with no gene match: 9. The CDR3 sequence: CASSHRRTGNNSPLHF. CDR3 in DNA: TGTGCCAGCAGCCACCGGCGGACAGGGAATAATTCACCCCTCCACTTT.

The rearrangement links TRBV18 to TRBJ2-3; TRBD1 matches 7 bases. The germline CDR1 and CDR2 sequences are KGHSH and LQKENI. V gave up 6 bases and J gave up 1 base; unmatched junction bases: 4. The CDR3 covers 14 residues. The CDR3 DNA sequence: TGTGCCAGCTCCCCCGGGACAGGCACAGATACGCAGTATTTT. It specifies CASSPGTGTDTQYF.

This clone was detected a few times. The gene calls are TRBV7-3 and TRBJ2-7, with 7 bases matching TRBD1. This CDR3 comprises 13 residues. V lost 4 bases, J lost 6 bases, and 6 bases stayed unmatched. Germline V gene sequence: CDR1 SGHTA, CDR2 FQGTGA. The CDR3 region has the DNA TGTGCCAGCAGCTCTACAGGGGCCGGCGAGCAGTACTTC. Encoded protein: CASSSTGAGEQYF.

This clone was counted a single time. The chain carries TRBV13 and TRBJ1-1, with D hard to call. Germline loops: CDR1 PRHDT, CDR2 FYEKMQ (reference sequence). The V end lost 4 bases, the J end lost 5 bases, and 5 bases lay between the germline ends. The CDR3 contains 11 residues. The DNA for the CDR3 is TGTGCCAGCAGCTACGGGACTGAAGCTTTCTTT. Amino acids: CASSYGTEAFF.

The chain links TRBV7-9 to TRBJ2-5; 7 nucleotides match TRBD1. Germline V gene lookup returns CDR1 SEHNR and CDR2 FQNEAQ (reference sequence). The CDR3 has 15 amino acids. J gave up 2 bases and V 1 base, and 4 bases lay outside the gene matches. The CDR3 nucleotides read TGTGCCAGCAGCTTAGGGGACAGAAGGCAAGAGACCCAGTACTTC. Protein product: CASSLGDRRQETQYF.

CDR3 region: CASKDSTYSPLHF. CDR3 sequence (DNA): TGTGCCAGCAAGGACAGCACATATTCACCCCTCCACTTT. This chain connects TRBV25-1 to TRBJ1-6, with a weak D call TRBD1 (6 bases). The germline V gene has CDR1 MGHDK and CDR2 SYGVNS. V was shortened by 7 bases and J by 8 bases, with 12 bases between the two germline ends. CDR3 length equals 13 residues.

This sequence joins TRBV11-2 and TRBJ2-5; perhaps TRBD1 as D (5 bases). Per the germline V gene, CDR1 is SGHAT and CDR2 is FQNNGV. With 4 bases removed from V and 3 bases from J, the gap between germline ends came to 9 bases. The length of the CDR3 is 13 residues. CDR3 sequence: CASSSRTKETQYF. In nucleotides, the CDR3 is TGTGCCAGCAGCTCACGGACAAAAGAGACCCAGTACTTC.

The CDR3, as DNA: TGTGCCAGCAGTCCAGGGACATCTCACCCCTACGAGCAGTACTTC. Its protein is CASSPGTSHPYEQYF. The J gene is TRBJ2-7, the V gene TRBV2; maybe TRBD1 (6 bases). In germline, CDR1 is SNHLY, CDR2 FYNNEI. Trimming removed 5 bases at V and 2 bases at J, with 16 bases between. This CDR3 spans 15 amino acids.

This clone was observed once. This chain joins TRBV12-5 and TRBJ1-2; 9 bases match TRBD1. The trim removed 9 bases at V and 2 bases at J, leaving 7 bases unmatched. From germline, CDR1 is LGHNT and CDR2 FRNRAP. CDR3 length: 14 residues. DNA of the CDR3: TGTGCTAGAGGGACAGGGACAGGGAACTATGGCTACACCTTC. Amino acids: CARGTGTGNYGYTF.

The V gene is TRBV5-1, the J gene TRBJ2-7; D not certain. Per the germline V gene, CDR1 is SGHRS and CDR2 is YFSETQ. The CDR3 runs to 16 residues. The V and J ends lost 0 bases and 0 bases respectively, with 13 bases between them. CDR3 nucleotides: TGCGCCAGCAGCTTGGAGGTACAGTCGAGCTCCTACGAGCAGTACTTC. This codes for CASSLEVQSSSYEQYF.